The clone carrying this T cell receptor beta chain appeared once. What it binds is unknown. Trimming left V 1 base short and J 4 bases short, with 14 bases between. CDR3 size: 15 residues. Germline lookup yields CDR1 SGHRS and CDR2 YFSETQ. The sample comes from a study of CD8+ T cells in alopecia areata. Study-level information: Twice daily, treated patients received 5 to 10 mg of oral tofacitinib. Study-wide results and limits: Whereas mice showed it more clearly, TCR sharing across patients was murkier, possibly because of HLA.

cDNA prepared by RNA extraction and subsequent reverse transcription served as the template for sequencing. The assay was immunoSEQ multiplex PCR, and TCRdb's table has in-frame clones only and misses some. The sample has hundreds of thousands of clones, 67% seen once. In alopecia areata patients, both lesional scalp punch biopsies and peripheral blood were collected. The material was CD4+ T cells sorted from blood, obtained at week 0. V is TRBV5-1 and J is TRBJ1-2; a weak D match, TRBD1 (6 bases). The clonotype comes from a human donor with alopecia areata. CDR3 in amino acids: CASSLLRGGGYGYTF. CDR3 DNA: TGCGCCAGCAGCTTGCTCAGGGGAGGAGGCTATGGCTACACCTTC.